These 16 T cell receptor beta chains share one sample of origin, sequenced in a study of blood T cell repertoires in COVID-19. The repertoire was sequenced with immunoSEQ multiplex PCR; TCRdb's copy has only in-frame clones and lacks some. The sample includes 130,000 to 150,000 clones, about 85% of them seen just once. The specimen sequenced was peripheral blood. These receptors were obtained from a human donor with acute or convalescent COVID-19. The donor label of this sample is uncertain.

CDR3 bases: TGTGCCAGCAGTTATTCTAGCGGGAGGGAGGCCGGGGAGCTGTTTTTT. Protein: CASSYSSGREAGELFF. The rearrangement uses TRBV7-2 and TRBJ2-2; the match to TRBD2 covers 12 bases. With V trimmed by 6 bases and J by 6 bases, 8 bases remained unmatched. Germline V lookup: CDR1 SGHTA, CDR2 FQGNSA. This CDR3 has 16 residues. The entire variable domain, with the rest obtained from reference TRBV7-2 and TRBJ2-2, is as follows: GAGVSQSPSNKVTEKGKDVELRCDPISGHTALYWYRQSLGQGLEFLIYFQGNSAPDKSGLPSDRFSAERTGGSVSTLTIQRTQQEDSAVYLCASSYSSGREAGELFFGEGSRLTVL.

The chain uses TRBV19 and TRBJ1-3; D unclear. The V end was cut by 2 bases, the J end by 0 bases, with 11 bases between. Germline CDR1 LNHDA, CDR2 SQIVND (reference sequence). The CDR3 is made up of 16 amino acids. The CDR3 loop reads CASSITGEPSGNTIYF. In DNA, the CDR3 is TGTGCCAGTAGTATAACCGGGGAACCCTCTGGAAACACCATATATTTT.

For the CDR3, the DNA is TGTGCCAGCTCACTCCGACTAGCGGGAGGGACAGATACGCAGTATTTT. Encoded protein: CASSLRLAGGTDTQYF. The chain combines TRBV18 with TRBJ2-3; 14 bases map to TRBD2. This CDR3 has 16 residues. Germline V gene lookup returns CDR1 KGHSH and CDR2 LQKENI. Unmatched junction bases numbered 3, after V lost 4 bases and J lost 3 bases.

The chain carries TRBV27 and TRBJ2-1; 8 nucleotides align to TRBD2. Trimming cost V 2 bases and J 4 bases; bases outside gene matches: 1. Germline V lookup: CDR1 MNHEY, CDR2 SMNVEV (reference sequence). This CDR3 has 14 residues. CDR3 DNA sequence: TGTGCCAGCAGTTTAGGGACTAGGTACAATGAGCAGTTCTTC. This gives the protein CASSLGTRYNEQFF.

This chain links TRBV14 with TRBJ1-6; TRBD1 might be the D (6 bases). Germline CDR1 reads SGHDN; CDR2 reads FVKESK. The CDR3 covers 15 residues. Trimming pared 1 base from V and 8 bases from J, leaving 12 bases between. CDR3 DNA sequence: TGTGCCAGCAGCCAAGCGATGGCAGGGGATTCACCCCTCCACTTT. Protein: CASSQAMAGDSPLHF.

The chain employs TRBV5-1 and TRBJ2-6; 7 bases map to TRBD1. This CDR3 has 16 amino acids. CDR1 and CDR2 (germline): SGHRS, YFSETQ. Unmatched junction bases numbered 5, after V lost 2 bases and J lost 3 bases. In DNA, the CDR3 is TGCGCCAGCAGCTTAGGGGGCGCGTATGGGGCCAACGTCCTGACTTTC. Translated, it gives CASSLGGAYGANVLTF.

This sequence joins TRBV7-2 and TRBJ1-6; 8 nucleotides match TRBD1. With 5 bases clipped from V and 0 bases from J, the junction kept 3 bases outside the gene matches. The length of the CDR3 is 16 residues. Germline lookup yields CDR1 SGHTA and CDR2 FQGNSA. The CDR3 DNA reads as TGTGCCAGCAGCGCCGGACAGGGCTCCTATAATTCACCCCTCCACTTT. Amino acids: CASSAGQGSYNSPLHF. The variable domain in full, with the rest retrieved from reference TRBV7-2 and TRBJ1-6, is GAGVSQSPSNKVTEKGKDVELRCDPISGHTALYWYRQSLGQGLEFLIYFQGNSAPDKSGLPSDRFSAERTGGSVSTLTIQRTQQEDSAVYLCASSAGQGSYNSPLHFGNGTRLTVT.

The chain combines TRBV5-4 with TRBJ1-6; D gene ambiguous. CDR3 length: 14 amino acids. V lost 4 bases to trimming and J lost 8 bases, with 13 bases between them. Per germline, CDR1 SGHNT and CDR2 YYREEE (reference sequence). CDR3 amino acids: CASSREGSDSPLHF. Written as DNA, the CDR3 is TGTGCCAGCAGCCGAGAGGGTTCGGATTCACCCCTCCACTTT.

The chain couples TRBV6-5 to TRBJ2-5; D may be TRBD1 (5 bases). Germline V CDR1 and CDR2: MNHEY, SVGAGI. The CDR3 runs to 13 residues. Between the trimmed V and J ends, which lost 2 bases and 4 bases, there was a span of 8 bases. Here the CDR3 reads CASSYTGGETQYF. As DNA, the CDR3 is TGTGCCAGCAGTTACACAGGTGGAGAGACCCAGTACTTC.

The chain couples TRBV5-1 to TRBJ1-1; D gene ambiguous. CDR1 is SGHRS, CDR2 YFSETQ, per germline. Trimming pared 6 bases from V and 0 bases from J, leaving 15 bases between. There are 15 residues in the CDR3. The CDR3, as DNA: TGCGCCAGCACGGAAGGCGGGGTGATGAACACTGAAGCTTTCTTT. Amino acids: CASTEGGVMNTEAFF.

J is TRBJ2-5 and V is TRBV28; D unclear. Trimming removed 3 bases from V and 5 bases from J, with 16 bases in between. This CDR3 comprises 15 residues. Germline V lookup: CDR1 MDHEN, CDR2 SYDVKM. The CDR3 bases are TGTGCCAGCAGTTTCGACCCCTCATCCAGGGAGACCCAGTACTTC. This sequence encodes CASSFDPSSRETQYF.

This clone was counted once. The V and J genes are TRBV19 and TRBJ1-4, with TRBD1 matching 7 bases. This CDR3 has 15 residues. Per germline, CDR1 LNHDA and CDR2 SQIVND (reference sequence). Germline trimming cut 6 bases from V and 6 bases from J; bases unmatched to any gene: 10. The DNA of the CDR3 is TGTGCCAGTAGCCGGGGACAGCTTGGAGATGAAAAACTGTTTTTT. It translates to CASSRGQLGDEKLFF.

The chain uses TRBV19 and TRBJ1-1; D remains ambiguous. The V and J ends lost 6 bases and 3 bases respectively, with 14 bases between them. Germline V gene lookup returns CDR1 LNHDA and CDR2 SQIVND (reference sequence). This CDR3 spans 14 amino acids. As DNA, the CDR3 is TGTGCCAGTAGCCTTACTCCTAGAGACACTGAAGCTTTCTTT. It yields the protein CASSLTPRDTEAFF.

The rearrangement joins TRBV21-1 to TRBJ1-1; the D call TRBD1 from the table was never checked on the DNA. TRBV21-1 is tagged as a pseudogene. The CDR3 spans 16 residues. The DNA of the CDR3 is TGTGCCAGCAGCAAAGAAAAGGGGGAACAGGATAGTGAAGCTTTCTTT. It encodes CASSKEKGEQDSEAFF.

The genes are TRBV6-2 or TRBV6-3 and TRBJ2-2, with 7 bases identical to TRBD2. V gave up 4 bases and J gave up 1 base; unmatched junction bases: 3. The CDR3 extends over 15 amino acids. Germline V gives CDR1 MNHEY, CDR2 SVGEGT. The CDR3 DNA sequence: TGTGCCAGCAGTTTGGTAGCGGGGAACACCGGGGAGCTGTTTTTT. Translating gives CASSLVAGNTGELFF.

The chain has TRBV27 and TRBJ2-7, with 10 bases lining up with TRBD2. V lost 8 bases to trimming and J lost 4 bases; unmatched junction nucleotides: 8. CDR1 is MNHEY, CDR2 SMNVEV, per germline (reference sequence). The CDR3 has 14 amino acids. In DNA, the CDR3 is TGTGCCAGCGCGAGGGCTAGCGGGAGTTACGAGCAGTACGTC. Amino acids: CASARASGSYEQYV.